This T cell receptor beta chain comes out of a study of cytomegalovirus exposure and HLA in healthy donors. The junction had 6 bases not matched to a gene; V was cut back by 0 bases and J by 7 bases. Germline V gives CDR1 KGHSH, CDR2 LQKENI. The CDR3 loop spans 15 amino acids. The PCR was carried out with 60 Vbeta primers and 13 Jbeta primers. Profiled with immunoSEQ multiplex PCR; TCRdb holds only in-frame clones, not every one. The sample carries under 110,000 clones, about 80% recorded once. In this sample, this clone turned up once. Sequencing used PBMCs. The chain couples TRBV18 to TRBJ2-5, with 9 bases matching TRBD1. The TCR sequence derives from a man in his forties in good health and CMV-seronegative. This CDR3 reads CASSPPVTGQGTQYF. The CDR3 coding sequence is TGTGCCAGCTCACCACCAGTGACGGGACAGGGGACCCAGTACTTC.